This TCR beta chain was profiled in a study of vaccination effects on CD4 cells after COVID-19. The data were produced by immunoSEQ multiplex PCR, yet TCRdb's version contains in-frame clones alone and is incomplete. This table has 60,000 to 65,000 clones, about 71% appearing once. Germline values: CDR1 LNHNV, CDR2 YYDKDF (reference sequence). This CDR3 spans 15 amino acids. The ends were cut back, 3 bases at V and 11 bases at J, with 22 bases in the middle. In the ViraFEST assay, antigen-specific CD4+ clonotypes were identified by expansion after peptide-pool stimulation. Isolating CD4+ T cells followed 9 to 11 days of culture. Vaccinated recipients, who were negative for nucleocapsid antibodies, had no history of SARS-CoV-2 infection. Half-medium exchanges with IL-2 medium took place on days 3 and 7. In the case of this clone: Its antigen is not identified.

This chain connects TRBV15 to TRBJ2-5, with D possibly TRBD2 on 6 matching bases. This sample comprised CD4+ T cells from PBMCs cultured with HCoV-OC43 spike peptides, obtained before COVID-19 vaccination. Subset given: HCoV-OC43 spike overlapping peptide pool stimulation. This clonotype was sampled from a human donor who received a COVID-19 vaccine. As DNA, the CDR3 is TGTGCCACCAGCAGTATCCTTGGAGGGGCATTATTACAGTACTTC. It codes for CATSSILGGALLQYF.